This T cell receptor (beta chain) was identified during a study of cytomegalovirus exposure and HLA in healthy donors. Produced via immunoSEQ multiplex PCR; TCRdb's table is partial and in-frame only. The sample consists of over 200,000 clones, around 90% of them appearing once. Germline-derived CDR1 and CDR2 are MNHEY and SMNVEV (reference sequence). V dropped 6 bases and J dropped 2; count of bases not matched to a gene: 2. This CDR3 has 15 residues. Worth noting for this clone: Other DNA sequences in this specimen translate into the identical CDR3.

The chain couples TRBV27 to TRBJ2-7; 15 nucleotides line up with TRBD2. Sequenced: PBMCs. This TCR came from a woman under 30 in good health and CMV-seronegative. CDR3 DNA sequence: TGTGCCAGCAGCCGGACTAGCGGGAGGGCCTACGAGCAGTACTTC. This translates into CASSRTSGRAYEQYF.